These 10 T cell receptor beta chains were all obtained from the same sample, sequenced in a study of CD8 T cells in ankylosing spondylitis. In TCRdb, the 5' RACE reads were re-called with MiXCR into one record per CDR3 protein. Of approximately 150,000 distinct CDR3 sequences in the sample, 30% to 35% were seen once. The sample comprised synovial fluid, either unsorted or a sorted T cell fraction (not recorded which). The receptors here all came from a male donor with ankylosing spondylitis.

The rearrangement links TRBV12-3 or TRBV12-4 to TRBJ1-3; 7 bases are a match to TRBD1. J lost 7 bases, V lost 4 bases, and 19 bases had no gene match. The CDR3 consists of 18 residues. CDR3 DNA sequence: TGTGCCAGCAGTTCCCCCTGGGACAGCCAGAGAGGCGGTAACACCATATATTTT. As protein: CASSSPWDSQRGGNTIYF.

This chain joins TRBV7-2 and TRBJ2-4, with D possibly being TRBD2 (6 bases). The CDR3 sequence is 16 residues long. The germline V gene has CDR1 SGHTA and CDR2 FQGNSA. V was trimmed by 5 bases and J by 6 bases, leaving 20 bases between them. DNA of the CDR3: TGTGCCAGCAGCCCCGGACTAAATCGAGCGACAAACATTCAGTACTTC. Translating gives CASSPGLNRATNIQYF.

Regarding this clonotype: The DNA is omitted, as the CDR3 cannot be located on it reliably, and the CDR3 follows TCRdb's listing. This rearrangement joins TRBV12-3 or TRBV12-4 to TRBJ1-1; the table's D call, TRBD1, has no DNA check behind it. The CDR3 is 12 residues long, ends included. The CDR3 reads CASRARLDKAFF.

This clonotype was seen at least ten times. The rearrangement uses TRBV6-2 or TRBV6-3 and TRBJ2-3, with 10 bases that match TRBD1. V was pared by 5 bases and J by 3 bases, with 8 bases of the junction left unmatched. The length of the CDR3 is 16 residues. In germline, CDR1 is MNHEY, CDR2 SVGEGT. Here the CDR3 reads CASSSGTGVGTDTQYF. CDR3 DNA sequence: TGTGCCAGCAGTAGCGGGACAGGGGTTGGAACAGATACGCAGTATTTT.

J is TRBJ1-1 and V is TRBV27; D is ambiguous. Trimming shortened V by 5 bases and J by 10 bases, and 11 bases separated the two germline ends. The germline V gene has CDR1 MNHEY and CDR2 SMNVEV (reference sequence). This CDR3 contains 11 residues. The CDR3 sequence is CASSSNTGAFF. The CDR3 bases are TGTGCCAGCAGTAGCAATACCGGAGCTTTCTTT.

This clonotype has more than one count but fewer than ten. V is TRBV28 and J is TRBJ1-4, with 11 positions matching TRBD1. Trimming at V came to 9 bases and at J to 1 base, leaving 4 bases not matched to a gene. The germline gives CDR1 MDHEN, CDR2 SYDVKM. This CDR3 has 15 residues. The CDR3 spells CASRTGGETNEKLFF. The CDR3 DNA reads TGTGCCAGTCGGACAGGGGGCGAAACTAATGAAAAACTGTTTTTT. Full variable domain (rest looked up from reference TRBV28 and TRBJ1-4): DVKVTQSSRYLVKRTGEKVFLECVQDMDHENMFWYRQDPGLGLRLIYFSYDVKMKEKGDIPEGYSVSREKKERFSLILESASTNQTSMYLCASRTGGETNEKLFFGSGTQLSVL.

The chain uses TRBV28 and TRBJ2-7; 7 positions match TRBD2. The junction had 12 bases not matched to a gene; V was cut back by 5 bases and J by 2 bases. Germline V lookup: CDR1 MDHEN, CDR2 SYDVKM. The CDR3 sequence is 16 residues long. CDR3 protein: CASSPSSAGRTYEQYF. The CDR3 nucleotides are TGTGCCAGCAGTCCAAGTTCAGCGGGGAGGACCTACGAGCAGTACTTC.

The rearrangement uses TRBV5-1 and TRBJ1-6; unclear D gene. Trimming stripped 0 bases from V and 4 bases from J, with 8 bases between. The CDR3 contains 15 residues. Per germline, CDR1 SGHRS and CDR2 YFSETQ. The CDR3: CASSLGQSYNSPLHF. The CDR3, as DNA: TGCGCCAGCAGCTTGGGGCAGTCTTATAATTCACCCCTCCACTTT.

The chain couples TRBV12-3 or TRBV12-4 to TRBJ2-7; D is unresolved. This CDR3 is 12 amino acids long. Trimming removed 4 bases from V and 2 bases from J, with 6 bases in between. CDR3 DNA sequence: TGTGCCAGCAGTTCCCGGGCCTACGAGCAGTACTTC. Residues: CASSSRAYEQYF.

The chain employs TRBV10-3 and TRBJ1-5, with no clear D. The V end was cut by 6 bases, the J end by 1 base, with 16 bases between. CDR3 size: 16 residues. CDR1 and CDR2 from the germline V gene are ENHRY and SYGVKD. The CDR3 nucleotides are TGTGCCATCAGCCCCGACAAGGGAGGGAGCAATCAGCCCCAGCATTTT. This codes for CAISPDKGGSNQPQHF.